This section outlines one T cell receptor beta chain sequence together with its context. Methods used by the authors: Reference gene primers were amplified, and this amplification served to estimate nucleated cell counts. Repertoires were generated with immunoSEQ multiplex PCR, while TCRdb's copy carries only in-frame clones and drops some. D and trimming were read from the DNA, whereas the V and J calls and clone size are those reported in that table. Of about 210,000 clones listed, roughly nine tenths were seen once; the top ten hold around 1.2%. Germline V lookup: CDR1 SGHDT, CDR2 YYEEEE. This CDR3 is 14 amino acids long. V dropped 3 bases and J dropped 8; count of bases not matched to a gene: 10. This record comes from a study of blood T cell repertoires in COVID-19. Study-wide background: Material from acute and convalescent COVID-19 was sourced from the United States, Italy and Spain. Sources were T cells, B-cell-depleted T cells, or PBMCs; the material itself was cDNA or gDNA.

This clonotype was obtained from a man aged 25 to 40 with acute or convalescent COVID-19. Material: peripheral blood. The genes are TRBV5-6 and TRBJ1-2; TRBD1 matches at 7 bases. The CDR3 DNA sequence: TGTGCCAGCAGCTACTCACAGGGGATGAGGGGCTACACCTTC. It encodes CASSYSQGMRGYTF. The complete variable domain, with remaining parts taken from reference TRBV5-6 and TRBJ1-2, reads DAGVTQSPTHLIKTRGQQVTLRCSPKSGHDTVSWYQQALGQGPQFIFQYYEEEERQRGNFPDRFSGHQFPNYSSELNVNALLLGDSALYLCASSYSQGMRGYTFGSGTRLTVV.